This T cell receptor beta chain was documented in a study of CD8+ T cells in alopecia areata. Study-wide context: Each of the treated patients was given oral tofacitinib, 5 to 10 mg twice daily, for moderate-to-severe alopecia areata. Study findings and constraints: Patients shared TCRs less clearly than mice did, possibly for HLA-related reasons. Normal-skin resident alphabeta T cells also appear among scalp sample sequences. Higher clonality than in normal scalp was seen in lesional scalp, especially alopecia totalis/universalis.

This clone was seen more than once but under ten times. Its antigen is undetermined. This CDR3 contains 18 residues. Germline assignment: CDR1 SGHTA and CDR2 FQGNSA. Unmatched junction bases numbered 11, after V lost 2 bases and J lost 5 bases. Reverse transcription of extracted RNA yielded cDNA, which provided the sequencing template. Method: immunoSEQ multiplex PCR; TCRdb's copy keeps in-frame clones and lacks some. The profile shows roughly 8,000 clones, 55% to 70% of them singletons. Alopecia areata patients had lesional scalp punch biopsies and peripheral blood taken from them. The sequence was obtained from a human donor with alopecia areata. The chain is built from TRBV7-2 and TRBJ2-1, with 11 bases identical to TRBD2. This material consisted of skin, taken at week 0. The CDR3 sequence is CASSLWVAGGRRHNEQFF. CDR3 sequence (DNA): TGTGCCAGCAGCTTATGGGTAGCGGGGGGGAGACGCCACAATGAGCAGTTCTTC.